Presented here are 25 T cell receptor beta chains from one specimen sequenced in a study of blood T cell repertoires in COVID-19. Repertoires were generated with immunoSEQ multiplex PCR, while TCRdb's copy carries only in-frame clones and drops some. The table includes 100,000 or so clones, about 80% detected once. The sample was peripheral blood. The receptor set was obtained from a woman in her seventies with acute or convalescent COVID-19.

This clone was counted a few times. The chain couples TRBV5-1 to TRBJ2-7; tentative D call: TRBD2 (6 bases). Germline-derived CDR1 and CDR2 are SGHRS and YFSETQ. This CDR3 is built from 13 residues. V was cut by 4 bases and J by 1 base, with 9 bases left in between. The CDR3 spells CASSGGTSYEQYF. CDR3 in DNA: TGCGCCAGCAGCGGAGGGACTTCCTACGAGCAGTACTTC.

The CDR3 bases are TGTGCCAGCAGTGCGGAACAGGGACAGTCGGGCTATGGCTACACCTTC. This codes for CASSAEQGQSGYGYTF. The gene calls are TRBV2 and TRBJ1-2; 7 bases align to TRBD1. V dropped 4 bases and J dropped 4; count of bases not matched to a gene: 12. CDR1 and CDR2 from the germline V gene are SNHLY and FYNNEI. The CDR3 covers 16 residues.

The chain couples TRBV10-3 to TRBJ1-2; 11 bases fit TRBD1. The CDR3 is 17 residues long. Looked up from germline, CDR1 is ENHRY and CDR2 is SYGVKD. The V and J ends lost 0 bases and 3 bases, in that order; junction bases with no gene match: 6. The chain's CDR3 is CAISESVWTGGDYGYTF. CDR3 in DNA: TGTGCCATCAGTGAGTCGGTCTGGACAGGGGGCGACTATGGCTACACCTTC.

The chain carries TRBV11-2 and TRBJ1-3; no clear D gene. Between the trimmed V and J ends, which lost 2 bases and 2 bases, there was a span of 10 bases. CDR1 and CDR2 (germline): SGHAT, FQNNGV. CDR3 length: 15 amino acids. The CDR3: CASSLNPGTGNTIYF. CDR3 DNA sequence: TGTGCCAGCAGCTTAAACCCCGGGACTGGAAACACCATATATTTT.

The V call is TRBV5-1, the J call TRBJ2-5, with D possibly matching TRBD1 (6 bases). Germline V gives CDR1 SGHRS, CDR2 YFSETQ. There are 14 residues in the CDR3. The V gene lost 0 bases and the J gene lost 1 base, with 7 bases spanning the gap. Here the CDR3 DNA reads TGCGCCAGCAGCTTGGGGACAGTCCAAGAGACCCAGTACTTC. This encodes CASSLGTVQETQYF.

This clone has a single count. The genes are TRBV19 and TRBJ2-7; 10 bases align to TRBD1. CDR3 length: 14 residues. The junction had 7 bases not matched to a gene; V was cut back by 8 bases and J by 3 bases. CDR1 is LNHDA, CDR2 SQIVND, per germline (reference sequence). CDR3 bases: TGTGCCAGTGCATCCGGGACAGGGGTCTACGAGCAGTACTTC. The encoded protein is CASASGTGVYEQYF.

The CDR3 region is CAWSRTDYNEQFF. The CDR3 DNA sequence: TGTGCCTGGAGTCGGACAGATTACAATGAGCAGTTCTTC. V is TRBV30 and J is TRBJ2-1; a weak D match, TRBD1 (6 bases). This CDR3 has 13 residues. Looked up from germline, CDR1 is GTSNPN and CDR2 is SVGIG (reference sequence). V lost 2 bases, J lost 4 bases, and 9 bases lay in between.

The chain joins TRBV28 to TRBJ2-1; D gene unclear. V lost 3 bases and J lost 7, with 13 bases in between. CDR1 MDHEN and CDR2 SYDVKM come from the germline V gene. CDR3 size: 14 residues. The CDR3, as DNA: TGTGCCAGCAGTTTCCTCTCCCTGAGGAATGAGCAGTTCTTC. Encoded protein: CASSFLSLRNEQFF.

This clone has more than one count but fewer than ten. This chain uses TRBV5-1 with TRBJ1-1; tentative D call: TRBD1 (5 bases). The CDR3 contains 14 residues. Trimming left V 4 bases short and J 1 base short, with 11 bases between. Germline V gives CDR1 SGHRS, CDR2 YFSETQ. The CDR3 region is CASSAGLQNTEAFF. The CDR3 nucleotides are TGCGCCAGCAGCGCGGGACTACAGAACACTGAAGCTTTCTTT.

The chain employs TRBV9 and TRBJ2-1, with a possible D match to TRBD2 (6 bases). V was pared by 4 bases and J by 1 base, with 12 bases between. CDR1 is SGDLS and CDR2 is YYNGEE in the germline V gene. This CDR3 comprises 15 residues. CDR3 in DNA: TGTGCCAGCAGCCCCCTGACTAGGTCCTACAATGAGCAGTTCTTC. It yields the protein CASSPLTRSYNEQFF.

The CDR3 reads CGSGVAGTFYGYTF. In nucleotides, the CDR3 is TGTGGAAGCGGGGTAGCAGGGACTTTTTATGGCTACACCTTC. The rearrangement uses TRBV6-5 and TRBJ1-2, with D maybe TRBD1 (5 bases). The CDR3 is 14 amino acids. Germline CDR1 is MNHEY and CDR2 is SVGAGI.

As regards this clone: Being one base from a much bigger clone, this may be a read error. The chain links TRBV6-5 to TRBJ2-2; TRBD1 agrees at 7 bases. CDR3 length equals 14 residues. Germline trimming cut 6 bases from V and 1 base from J; bases unmatched to any gene: 2. Germline assignment: CDR1 MNHEY and CDR2 SVGAGI. The CDR3 reads CASSWDRNTGELFF. The CDR3 DNA reads TGTGCCAGCAGCTGGGACAGGAACACCGGGGAGCTGTTTTTT.

The chain couples TRBV15 to TRBJ1-2; D not certain. This CDR3 has 14 residues. Germline CDR1 is LNHNV and CDR2 is YYDKDF (reference sequence). Between the trimmed V and J ends, which lost 0 bases and 0 bases, there was a span of 5 bases. This chain's CDR3 is CATSREPTNYGYTF. In DNA form, the CDR3 reads TGTGCCACCAGCAGAGAGCCTACTAACTATGGCTACACCTTC. The full variable domain, completed using reference TRBV15 and TRBJ1-2, is DAMVIQNPRYQVTQFGKPVTLSCSQTLNHNVMYWYQQKSSQAPKLLFHYYDKDFNNEADTPDNFQSRRPNTSFCFLDIRSPGLGDTAMYLCATSREPTNYGYTFGSGTRLTVV.

The genes are TRBV9 and TRBJ1-3, with 8 bases identical to TRBD1. CDR3 length: 14 amino acids. J lost 3 bases, V lost 3 bases, and 2 bases had no gene match. Germline V gene lookup returns CDR1 SGDLS and CDR2 YYNGEE. The CDR3 DNA sequence: TGTGCCAGCAGCGCCACAGGGGGTGGAAACACCATATATTTT. Its translation: CASSATGGGNTIYF.

V gene TRBV27 combines with J gene TRBJ1-5; 9 bases match TRBD1. Germline-derived CDR1 and CDR2 are MNHEY and SMNVEV (reference sequence). The CDR3 has 13 amino acids. V was pared by 5 bases and J by 7 bases, with 3 bases of the junction left unmatched. Here the CDR3 reads CASSPDRGQPQHF. CDR3 DNA: TGTGCCAGCAGTCCGGACAGGGGACAGCCCCAGCATTTT.

J is TRBJ1-2 and V is TRBV7-9; TRBD1 aligns across 8 bases. Germline V lookup: CDR1 SEHNR, CDR2 FQNEAQ (reference sequence). The CDR3 is 14 residues long. J lost 5 bases, V lost 5 bases, and 7 bases had no gene match. CDR3 nucleotide sequence: TGTGCCAGCAGCGTGGGACAGGAAAAATATGGCTACACCTTC. As protein: CASSVGQEKYGYTF.

The rearrangement links TRBV7-9 to TRBJ1-2; no clear D gene. Germline CDR1 and CDR2: SEHNR and FQNEAQ (reference sequence). There are 14 residues in the CDR3. Trimming stripped 5 bases from V and 3 bases from J, with 13 bases between. The CDR3, as DNA: TGTGCCAGCAGCCCCTTCAGCGGAGACTATGGCTACACCTTC. As protein: CASSPFSGDYGYTF.

The J gene is TRBJ2-7, the V gene TRBV29-1, with D unresolved. CDR1 and CDR2 (germline): SQVTM, ANQGSEA. V lost 2 bases and J 6 bases, leaving 8 bases between the germline ends. The CDR3 is 11 residues long. The CDR3 here is CSVESGFEQYF. DNA of the CDR3: TGCAGCGTTGAATCCGGGTTCGAGCAGTACTTC.

The chain links TRBV15 to TRBJ2-7; 12 bases match TRBD1. Germline values: CDR1 LNHNV, CDR2 YYDKDF (reference sequence). V gave up 1 base and J gave up 2 bases; unmatched junction bases: 3. The CDR3 contains 16 residues. Written as DNA, the CDR3 is TGTGCCACCAGCAGAGGAGGGACAGGGGGCCCCTACGAGCAGTACTTC. Protein sequence: CATSRGGTGGPYEQYF.

This chain joins TRBV20-1 and TRBJ2-7, with 7 bases identical to TRBD1. This CDR3 contains 14 residues. Germline V gene sequence: CDR1 DFQATT, CDR2 SNEGSKA (reference sequence). V lost 3 bases and J lost 6; bases outside the gene matches: 11. The CDR3 loop is CSASYRGQPGEQYF. The DNA of the CDR3 is TGCAGTGCTAGTTACAGGGGCCAGCCGGGCGAGCAGTACTTC.

The V and J genes are TRBV2 and TRBJ1-1, with TRBD1 identical over 9 bases. V gave up 7 bases and J gave up 1 base; unmatched junction bases: 4. CDR1 and CDR2 from the germline V gene are SNHLY and FYNNEI. This CDR3 is 14 amino acids long. Written as DNA, the CDR3 is TGTGCCAGCAAACAGGGGGCGGGGAACACTGAAGCTTTCTTT. Translating gives CASKQGAGNTEAFF. Full variable domain (remainder filled in from reference TRBV2 and TRBJ1-1): EPEVTQTPSHQVTQMGQEVILRCVPISNHLYFYWYRQILGQKVEFLVSFYNNEISEKSEIFDDQFSVERPDGSNFTLKIRSTKLEDSAMYFCASKQGAGNTEAFFGQGTRLTVV.

V is TRBV19 and J is TRBJ2-7, with D perhaps matching TRBD2 (7 bases). From germline, CDR1 is LNHDA and CDR2 SQIVND (reference sequence). The CDR3 is made up of 16 amino acids. V dropped 4 bases and J dropped 4 bases, with 20 bases sitting between them. The CDR3 is CASSKLGGAHPYEQYF. The CDR3 region has the DNA TGTGCCAGTAGTAAGTTGGGGGGGGCGCATCCTTACGAGCAGTACTTC.

V is TRBV7-6 and J is TRBJ2-5; no definite D call. V was trimmed by 2 bases and J by 2 bases, leaving 9 bases between them. The V gene's germline CDR1 is SGHVS and CDR2 FNYEAQ. The CDR3 has 14 amino acids. The CDR3 nucleotides read TGTGCCAGCAGCTTAAAACAACCTCAAGAGACCCAGTACTTC. Translated: CASSLKQPQETQYF.

The CDR3 loop reads CASSGPGTLGEQFF. CDR3 DNA: TGCGCCAGCAGCGGCCCCGGGACTCTCGGTGAGCAGTTCTTC. The rearrangement uses TRBV5-1 and TRBJ2-1; TRBD2 is a possible D gene (6 bases). With 4 bases removed from V and 9 bases from J, the gap between germline ends came to 17 bases. In germline, CDR1 is SGHRS, CDR2 YFSETQ. The CDR3 length is 14 residues.

J is TRBJ2-7 and V is TRBV5-1; 11 bases line up with TRBD2. The V gene's germline CDR1 is SGHRS and CDR2 YFSETQ. J gave up 4 bases and V 4 bases, and 7 bases lay outside the gene matches. The CDR3 has 15 amino acids. The chain's CDR3 is CASSSLSGGVYEQYF. CDR3 in DNA: TGCGCCAGCAGCAGCCTTAGCGGGGGGGTATACGAGCAGTACTTC.